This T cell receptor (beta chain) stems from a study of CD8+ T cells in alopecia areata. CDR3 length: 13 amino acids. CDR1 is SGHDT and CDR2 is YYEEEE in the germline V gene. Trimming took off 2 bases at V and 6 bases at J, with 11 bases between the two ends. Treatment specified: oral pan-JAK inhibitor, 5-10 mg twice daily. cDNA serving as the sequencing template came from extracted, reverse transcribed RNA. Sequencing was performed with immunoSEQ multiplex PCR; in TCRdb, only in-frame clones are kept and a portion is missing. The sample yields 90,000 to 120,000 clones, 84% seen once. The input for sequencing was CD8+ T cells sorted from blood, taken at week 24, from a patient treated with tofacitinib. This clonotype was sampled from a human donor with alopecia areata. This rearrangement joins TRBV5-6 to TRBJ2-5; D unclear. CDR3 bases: TGTGCCAGCAGCTTACCTTCCAGCCAGACCCAGTACTTC. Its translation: CASSLPSSQTQYF.